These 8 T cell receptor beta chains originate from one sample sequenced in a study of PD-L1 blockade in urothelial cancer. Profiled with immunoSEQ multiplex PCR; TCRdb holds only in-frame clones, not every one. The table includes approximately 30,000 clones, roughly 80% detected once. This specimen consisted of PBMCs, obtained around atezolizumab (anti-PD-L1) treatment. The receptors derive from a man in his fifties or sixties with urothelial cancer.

CDR3 region: CASSLGSSPILETQYF. CDR3 DNA sequence: TGTGCCAGCAGCTTGGGGTCTAGCCCCATCCTAGAGACCCAGTACTTC. V and J are TRBV5-6 and TRBJ2-5; weak D call: TRBD2 (5 bases). Per germline, CDR1 SGHDT and CDR2 YYEEEE. This CDR3 region has 16 residues. V was shortened by 0 bases and J by 4 bases, with 16 bases between the two germline ends.

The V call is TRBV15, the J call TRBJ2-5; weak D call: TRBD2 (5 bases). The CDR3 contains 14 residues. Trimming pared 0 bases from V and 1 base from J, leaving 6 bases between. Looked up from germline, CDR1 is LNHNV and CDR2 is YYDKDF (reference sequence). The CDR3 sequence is CATSRDRGQETQYF. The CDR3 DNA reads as TGTGCCACCAGCAGAGACCGGGGCCAAGAGACCCAGTACTTC.

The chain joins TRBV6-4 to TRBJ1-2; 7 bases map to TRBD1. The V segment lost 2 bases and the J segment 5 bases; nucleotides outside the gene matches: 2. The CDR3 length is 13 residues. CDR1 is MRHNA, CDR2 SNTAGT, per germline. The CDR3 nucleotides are TGTGCCAGCAGTGACACGGGACAGTATGGCTACACCTTC. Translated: CASSDTGQYGYTF.

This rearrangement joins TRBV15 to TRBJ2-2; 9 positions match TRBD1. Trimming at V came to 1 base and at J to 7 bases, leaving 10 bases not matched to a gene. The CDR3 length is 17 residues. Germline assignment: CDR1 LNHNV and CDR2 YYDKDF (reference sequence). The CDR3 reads CATSRGGGGQGIGELFF. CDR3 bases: TGTGCCACCAGCAGAGGTGGGGGGGGACAGGGCATCGGGGAGCTGTTTTTT.

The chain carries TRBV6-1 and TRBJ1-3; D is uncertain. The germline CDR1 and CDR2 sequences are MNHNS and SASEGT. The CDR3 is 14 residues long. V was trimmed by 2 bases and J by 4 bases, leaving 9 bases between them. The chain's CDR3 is CASSELQNGNTIYF. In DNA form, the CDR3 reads TGTGCCAGCAGTGAATTACAGAACGGAAACACCATATATTTT.

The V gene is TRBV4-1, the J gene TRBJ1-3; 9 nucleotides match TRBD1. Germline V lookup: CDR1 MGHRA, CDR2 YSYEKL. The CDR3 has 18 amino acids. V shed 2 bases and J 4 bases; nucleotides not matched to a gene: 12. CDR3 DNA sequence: TGCGCCAGCAGCCAACCCACTCGGACAGGGGCCGCAGGAAACACCATATATTTT. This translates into CASSQPTRTGAAGNTIYF.

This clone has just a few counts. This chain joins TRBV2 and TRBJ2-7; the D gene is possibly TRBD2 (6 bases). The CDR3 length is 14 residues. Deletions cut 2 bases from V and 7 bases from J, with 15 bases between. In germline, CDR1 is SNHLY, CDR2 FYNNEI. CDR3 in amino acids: CASSEMGTAGEQYF. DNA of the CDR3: TGTGCCAGCAGTGAAATGGGGACGGCGGGGGAGCAGTACTTC.

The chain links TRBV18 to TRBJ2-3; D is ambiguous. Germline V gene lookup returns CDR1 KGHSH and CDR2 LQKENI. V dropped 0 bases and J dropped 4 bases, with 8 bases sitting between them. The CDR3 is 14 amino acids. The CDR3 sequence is CASSPPRGADTQYF. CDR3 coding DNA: TGTGCCAGCTCACCACCAAGAGGTGCAGATACGCAGTATTTT.